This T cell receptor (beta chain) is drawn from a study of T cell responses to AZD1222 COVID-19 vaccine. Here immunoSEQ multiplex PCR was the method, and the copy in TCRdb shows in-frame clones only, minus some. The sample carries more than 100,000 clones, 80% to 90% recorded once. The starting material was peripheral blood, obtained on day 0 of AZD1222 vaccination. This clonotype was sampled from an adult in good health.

CDR3 amino acids: CASSATGTAGNTIYF. The DNA of the CDR3 is TGTGCCAGCAGCGCGACCGGGACGGCTGGAAACACCATATATTTT. The chain uses TRBV7-9 and TRBJ1-3, with D perhaps TRBD1 (5 bases). V was shortened by 5 bases and J by 2 bases, with 13 bases between the two germline ends. The germline CDR1 and CDR2 sequences are SEHNR and FQNEAQ (reference sequence). This CDR3 region has 15 residues.